Presented here are 9 T cell receptor beta chains from one specimen sequenced in a study of low-dose radiotherapy and immunotherapy resistance in tumors (dated by TCRdb to between 2021 and 2022). Instrument on record: Illumina HiSeq 2500. TCRs were amplified with Phusion for around 20 PCR cycles using a constant-region primer together with the adapter attached to the V primers. The raw public data were reprocessed by TCRdb itself: fastp quality trimming at Q25, MiXCR clonotype calling, in-frame beta chains only. Each entry is one CDR3 protein sequence, shown with its most common DNA and genes. In this sample the table shows approximately 52,000 distinct CDR3 sequences, 33% of which occur a single time. The ten largest make up approximately 8% of the sample. This specimen's time point label, interpreted: after trial treatment. The label giving this sample's treatment or condition can be read as: LDRT plus nivolumab, ipilimumab, low-dose cyclophosphamide and aspirin (RACIN trial).

This material consisted of PBMCs, taken after low-dose radiotherapy plus immunotherapy. The receptors come from a male donor with rectosigmoid adenocarcinoma.

This clonotype qualifies as medium-sized. The V call is TRBV4-3, the J call TRBJ1-2; tentative D call: TRBD1 (5 bases). With 1 base removed from V and 8 bases from J, the gap between germline ends came to 20 bases. Per germline, CDR1 LGHNA and CDR2 YSLEER. The CDR3 loop spans 16 amino acids. CDR3 nucleotides: TGCGCCAGCAGCCAAGGCAGCGTATCCAGGGTCTGGGGCTACACCTTC. Amino acid sequence: CASSQGSVSRVWGYTF.

This sequence joins TRBV18 and TRBJ1-6, with D maybe TRBD1 (5 bases). Germline CDR1 and CDR2: KGHSH and LQKENI. Between the trimmed V and J ends, which lost 4 bases and 8 bases, there was a span of 9 bases. The CDR3 has 13 amino acids. CDR3 protein: CASSQGVDSPLHF. The CDR3 region has the DNA TGTGCCAGCTCACAAGGGGTGGATTCACCCCTCCACTTT.

This chain links TRBV24-1 with TRBJ2-1, with D perhaps TRBD1 (9 bases). V was cut by 3 bases and J by 7 bases, with 24 bases left in between. CDR3 length: 18 amino acids. In germline, CDR1 is KGHDR, CDR2 SFDVKD. CDR3 region: CATSDPPGQGSGGNEQFF. Written as DNA, the CDR3 is TGTGCCACCAGTGATCCTCCCGGACAGGGGTCGGGGGGGAATGAGCAGTTCTTC.

Concerning this clonotype: With only one base between it and a far larger clone, this is likely a read error. V gene TRBV28 combines with J gene TRBJ2-1; a possible D gene is TRBD2 (6 bases). Trimming cost V 7 bases and J 10 bases, with 17 bases left between them. CDR1 is MDHEN and CDR2 is SYDVKM in the germline V gene. This CDR3 contains 13 residues. The CDR3, as DNA: TGTGCCAGCAAGAGACTAGGTGGTTACGAGCAGTTCTTC. Encoded protein: CASKRLGGYEQFF.

This chain connects TRBV13 to TRBJ1-2, with D perhaps TRBD1 (6 bases). V lost 7 bases and J lost 6, with 9 bases in between. CDR1 PRHDT and CDR2 FYEKMQ come from the germline V gene (reference sequence). This CDR3 comprises 11 residues. The CDR3 coding sequence is TGTGCCAGCAATACAGGGAATGGCTACACCTTC. Its translation: CASNTGNGYTF.

The V call is TRBV9, the J call TRBJ2-7, with 14 positions matching TRBD2. Germline CDR1 and CDR2: SGDLS and YYNGEE. The CDR3 is made up of 16 amino acids. Losses at the gene ends were 4 bases for V and 6 bases for J; bases not matched to a gene: 9. CDR3 region: CASSLGLAGVSGEQYF. The CDR3 DNA reads as TGTGCCAGCAGCTTGGGACTAGCGGGAGTCTCCGGCGAGCAGTACTTC.

The gene calls are TRBV5-4 and TRBJ2-5; 9 bases align to TRBD2. The V gene end was trimmed by 0 bases and the J gene end by 4 bases; junction bases not matched to a gene: 13. CDR3 length equals 18 residues. The V gene's germline CDR1 is SGHNT and CDR2 YYREEE (reference sequence). CDR3 coding DNA: TGTGCCAGCAGCTTGGCACCTAGCGGGACGACCGGGGGAGAGACCCAGTACTTC. This encodes CASSLAPSGTTGGETQYF.

This clonotype was detected ten times or more. This chain connects TRBV11-2 to TRBJ1-1, with D maybe TRBD1 (5 bases). Germline CDR1 and CDR2: SGHAT and FQNNGV. The CDR3 sequence is 13 residues long. Trimming took off 5 bases at V and 0 bases at J, with 7 bases between the two ends. DNA for the CDR3: TGTGCCAGCAGCGGACACTTGAACACTGAAGCTTTCTTT. Translation: CASSGHLNTEAFF. The full variable domain, in which reference TRBV11-2 and TRBJ1-1 provide the parts outside the CDR3, is EAGVAQSPRYKIIEKRQSVAFWCNPISGHATLYWYQQILGQGPKLLIQFQNNGVVDDSQLPKDRFSAERLKGVDSTLKIQPAKLEDSAVYLCASSGHLNTEAFFGQGTRLTVV.

This clonotype was detected only once. With only one base between it and a far larger clone, this is likely a read error. The rearrangement uses TRBV29-1 and TRBJ2-4, with 9 bases that match TRBD1. Looked up from germline, CDR1 is SQVTM and CDR2 is ANQGSEA. Trimming at V came to 6 bases and at J to 13 bases, leaving 22 bases not matched to a gene. This CDR3 contains 16 residues. The CDR3 is CSVAPGGTGFNNEQYF. For the CDR3, the DNA is TGCAGCGTGGCCCCAGGGGGGACAGGGTTTAACAATGAGCAGTACTTC.